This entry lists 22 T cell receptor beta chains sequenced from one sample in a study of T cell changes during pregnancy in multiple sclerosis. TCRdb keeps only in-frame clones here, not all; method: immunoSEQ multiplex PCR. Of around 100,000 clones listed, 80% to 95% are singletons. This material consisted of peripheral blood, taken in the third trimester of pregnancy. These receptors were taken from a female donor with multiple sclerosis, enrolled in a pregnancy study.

Written as DNA, the CDR3 is TGTGCCAGCAGCTTGGGAACAGGGGATAGAAGAAATGAAAAACTGTTTTTT. Protein sequence: CASSLGTGDRRNEKLFF. The chain employs TRBV5-4 and TRBJ1-4; 7 nucleotides match TRBD1. Germline V CDR1 and CDR2: SGHNT, YYREEE (reference sequence). The CDR3 consists of 17 residues. V gave up 0 bases and J gave up 5 bases; unmatched junction bases: 10. The full variable domain, rest sourced from reference TRBV5-4 and TRBJ1-4, is ETGVTQSPTHLIKTRGQQVTLRCSSQSGHNTVSWYQQALGQGPQFIFQYYREEENGRGNFPPRFSGLQFPNYSSELNVNALELDDSALYLCASSLGTGDRRNEKLFFGSGTQLSVL.

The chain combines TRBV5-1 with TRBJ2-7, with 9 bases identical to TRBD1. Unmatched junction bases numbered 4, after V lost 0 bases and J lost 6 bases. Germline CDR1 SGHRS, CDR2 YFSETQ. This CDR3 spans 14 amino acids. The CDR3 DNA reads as TGCGCCAGCAGCTTGGGACAGGGGGGATCCGAGCAGTACTTC. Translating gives CASSLGQGGSEQYF.

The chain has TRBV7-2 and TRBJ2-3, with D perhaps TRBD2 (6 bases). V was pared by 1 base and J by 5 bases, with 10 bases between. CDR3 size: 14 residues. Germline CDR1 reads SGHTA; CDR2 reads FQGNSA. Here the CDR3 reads CASSLDRGGDTQYF. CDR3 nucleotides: TGTGCCAGCAGCTTAGACCGGGGAGGAGATACGCAGTATTTT.

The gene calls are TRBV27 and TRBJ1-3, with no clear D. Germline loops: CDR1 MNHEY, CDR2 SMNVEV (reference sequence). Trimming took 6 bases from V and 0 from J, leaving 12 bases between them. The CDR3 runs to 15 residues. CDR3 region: CASSRGYPSGNTIYF. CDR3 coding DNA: TGTGCCAGCAGCCGGGGTTACCCCTCTGGAAACACCATATATTTT.

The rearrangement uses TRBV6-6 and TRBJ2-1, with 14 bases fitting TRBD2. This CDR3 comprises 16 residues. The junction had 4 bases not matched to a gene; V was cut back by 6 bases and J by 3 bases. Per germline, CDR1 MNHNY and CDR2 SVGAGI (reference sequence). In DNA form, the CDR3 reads TGTGCCAGCAGCCACGGACTAGCGGGGGGCTACAATGAGCAGTTCTTC. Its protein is CASSHGLAGGYNEQFF.

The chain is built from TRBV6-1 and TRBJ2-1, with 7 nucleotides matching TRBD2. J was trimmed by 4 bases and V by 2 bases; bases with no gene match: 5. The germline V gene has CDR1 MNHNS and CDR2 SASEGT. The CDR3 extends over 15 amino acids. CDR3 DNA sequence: TGTGCCAGCAGTGAAATGGGGCGGGGGTACAATGAGCAGTTCTTC. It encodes CASSEMGRGYNEQFF.

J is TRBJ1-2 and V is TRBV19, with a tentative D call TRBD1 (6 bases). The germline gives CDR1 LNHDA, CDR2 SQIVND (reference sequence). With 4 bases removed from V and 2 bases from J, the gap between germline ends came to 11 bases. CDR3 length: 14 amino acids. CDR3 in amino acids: CASSTGALNYGYTF. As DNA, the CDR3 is TGTGCCAGTAGTACAGGGGCGCTAAACTATGGCTACACCTTC. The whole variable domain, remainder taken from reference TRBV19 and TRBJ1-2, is DGGITQSPKYLFRKEGQNVTLSCEQNLNHDAMYWYRQDPGQGLRLIYYSQIVNDFQKGDIAEGYSVSREKKESFPLTVTSAQKNPTAFYLCASSTGALNYGYTFGSGTRLTVV.

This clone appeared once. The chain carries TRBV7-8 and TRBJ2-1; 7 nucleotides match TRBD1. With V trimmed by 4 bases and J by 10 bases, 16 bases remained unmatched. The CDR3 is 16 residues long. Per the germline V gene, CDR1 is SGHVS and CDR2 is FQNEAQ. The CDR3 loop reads CASSSDRVVLYREQFF. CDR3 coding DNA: TGTGCCAGCAGCTCCGACAGGGTTGTGCTCTATAGAGAGCAGTTCTTC.

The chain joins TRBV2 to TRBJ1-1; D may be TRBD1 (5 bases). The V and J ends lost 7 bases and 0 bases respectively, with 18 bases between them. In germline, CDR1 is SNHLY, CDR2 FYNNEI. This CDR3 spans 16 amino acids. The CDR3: CASTLARQRMNTEAFF. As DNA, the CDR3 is TGTGCCAGCACACTAGCCCGACAGAGAATGAACACTGAAGCTTTCTTT.

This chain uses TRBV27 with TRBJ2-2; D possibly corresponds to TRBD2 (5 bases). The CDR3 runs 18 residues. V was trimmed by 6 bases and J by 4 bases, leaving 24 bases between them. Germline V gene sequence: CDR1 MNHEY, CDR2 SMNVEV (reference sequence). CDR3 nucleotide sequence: TGTGCCAGCAGCTCCCGGGGTCCCTTACCTAGGGCCACCGGGGAGCTGTTTTTT. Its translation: CASSSRGPLPRATGELFF.

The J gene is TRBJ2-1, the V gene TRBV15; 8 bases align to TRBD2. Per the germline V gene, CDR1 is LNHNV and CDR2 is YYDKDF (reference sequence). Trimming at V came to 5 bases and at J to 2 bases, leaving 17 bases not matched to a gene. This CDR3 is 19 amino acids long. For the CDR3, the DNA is TGTGCCACCAGCGGTCAACTAGCGGACCCTTCCCAGCCCTACAATGAGCAGTTCTTC. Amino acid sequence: CATSGQLADPSQPYNEQFF.

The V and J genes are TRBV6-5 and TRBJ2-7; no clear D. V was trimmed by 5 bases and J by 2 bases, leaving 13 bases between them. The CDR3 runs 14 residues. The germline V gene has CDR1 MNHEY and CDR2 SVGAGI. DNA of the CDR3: TGTGCCAGCAGTCCCTGGTCCCTACCCTACGAGCAGTACTTC. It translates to CASSPWSLPYEQYF.

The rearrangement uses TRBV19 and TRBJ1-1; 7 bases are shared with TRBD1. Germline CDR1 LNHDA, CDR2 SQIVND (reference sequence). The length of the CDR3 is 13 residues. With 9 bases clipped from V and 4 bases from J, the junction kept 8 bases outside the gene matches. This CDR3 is CASLQGMGTEAFF. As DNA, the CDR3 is TGTGCCAGCTTACAGGGGATGGGCACTGAAGCTTTCTTT.

CDR3 nucleotides: TGTGCCAGCAGCAAAGAATGGGGAAGGGACTCTCGAAACACCATATATTTT. This translates into CASSKEWGRDSRNTIYF. The chain has TRBV21-1 and TRBJ1-3. TRBV21-1 is an annotated pseudogene. The CDR3 is 17 amino acids.

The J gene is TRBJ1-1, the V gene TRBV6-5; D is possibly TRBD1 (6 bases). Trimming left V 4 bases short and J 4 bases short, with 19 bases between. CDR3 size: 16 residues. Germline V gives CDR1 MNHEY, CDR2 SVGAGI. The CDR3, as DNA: TGTGCCAGCAGTTTATTTACCAACAGCAGGGGCACTGAAGCTTTCTTT. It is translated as CASSLFTNSRGTEAFF.

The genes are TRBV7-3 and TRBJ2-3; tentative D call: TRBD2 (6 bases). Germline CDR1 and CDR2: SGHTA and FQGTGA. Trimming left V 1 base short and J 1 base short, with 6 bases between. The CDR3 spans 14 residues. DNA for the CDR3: TGTGCCAGCAGCTTAAGGGGGGGCACAGATACGCAGTATTTT. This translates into CASSLRGGTDTQYF. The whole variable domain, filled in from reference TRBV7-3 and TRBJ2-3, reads GAGVSQTPSNKVTEKGKYVELRCDPISGHTALYWYRQSLGQGPEFLIYFQGTGAADDSGLPNDRFFAVRPEGSVSTLKIQRTERGDSAVYLCASSLRGGTDTQYFGPGTRLTVL.

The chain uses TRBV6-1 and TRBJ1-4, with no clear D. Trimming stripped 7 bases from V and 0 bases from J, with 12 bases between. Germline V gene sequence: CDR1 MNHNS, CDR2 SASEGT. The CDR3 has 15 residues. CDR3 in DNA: TGTGCCAGCAAAACACAGTTTGCAACTAATGAAAAACTGTTTTTT. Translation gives CASKTQFATNEKLFF.

The CDR3 DNA is TGCGCCAGCAGCTTGAGGTGGACAGGTGCGGATGAGCAGTTCTTC. It codes for CASSLRWTGADEQFF. V usage is TRBV5-1 and J usage is TRBJ2-1; TRBD1 agrees at 7 bases. From germline, CDR1 is SGHRS and CDR2 YFSETQ. The J segment lost 8 bases and the V segment lost 1 base, leaving 9 bases of the junction unmatched. CDR3 length: 15 residues.

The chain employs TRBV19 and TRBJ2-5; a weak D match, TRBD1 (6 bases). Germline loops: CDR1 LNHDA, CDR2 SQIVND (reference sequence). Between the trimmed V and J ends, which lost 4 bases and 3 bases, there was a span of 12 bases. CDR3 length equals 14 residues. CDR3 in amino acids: CASSTEGGKETQYF. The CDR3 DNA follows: TGTGCCAGTAGTACAGAAGGGGGAAAAGAGACCCAGTACTTC.

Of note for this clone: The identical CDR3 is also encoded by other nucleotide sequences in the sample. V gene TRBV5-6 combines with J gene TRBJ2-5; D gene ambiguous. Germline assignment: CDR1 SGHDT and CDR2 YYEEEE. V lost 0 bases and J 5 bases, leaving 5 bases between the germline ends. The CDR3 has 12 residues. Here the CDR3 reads CASSLARETQYF. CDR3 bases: TGTGCCAGCAGCTTGGCCAGGGAGACCCAGTACTTC.

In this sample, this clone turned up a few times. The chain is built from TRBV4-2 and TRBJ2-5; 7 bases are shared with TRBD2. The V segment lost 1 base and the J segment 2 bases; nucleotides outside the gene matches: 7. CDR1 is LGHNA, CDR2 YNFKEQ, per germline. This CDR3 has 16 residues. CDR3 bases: TGTGCCAGCAGCCAAGGCCAAGCGGGAATTCAAGAGACCCAGTACTTC. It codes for CASSQGQAGIQETQYF.

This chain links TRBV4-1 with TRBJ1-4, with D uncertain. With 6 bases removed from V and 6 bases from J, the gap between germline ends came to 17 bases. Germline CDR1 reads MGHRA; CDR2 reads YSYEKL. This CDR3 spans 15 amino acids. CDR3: CASSPREFDDEKLFF. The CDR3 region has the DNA TGCGCCAGCAGTCCCCGGGAATTTGATGATGAAAAACTGTTTTTT.